This TCR beta chain was found in a study of blood T cell repertoires in COVID-19. Across the study: Sources were T cells, B-cell-depleted T cells, or PBMCs; the material itself was cDNA or gDNA.

Some clones are missing from TCRdb's copy, which holds only in-frame ones; the method was immunoSEQ multiplex PCR. The top ten hold 7.9% of the sample, which has about 230,000 clones, roughly 80% seen once. V lost 4 bases and J lost 5, with 6 bases in between. Germline-derived CDR1 and CDR2 are MNHEY and SVGAGI. The CDR3 runs 12 residues. This sequence was found in a woman older than 75 with acute or convalescent COVID-19. Sequencing was carried out using peripheral blood. V gene TRBV6-5 combines with J gene TRBJ1-5; no reliable D call. The CDR3 bases are TGTGCCAGCAGTTCCACGGATCAGCCCCAGCATTTT. It yields the protein CASSSTDQPQHF.